These 12 T cell receptor beta chains came from one sample sequenced in a study of molecular identifiers for immune sequencing clone quantification. One entry per CDR3 protein, called by TCRdb with MiXCR from the PCR reads. Found here are 400,000 to 600,000 distinct CDR3 sequences, about a fifth of them singletons; the top ten hold about 0.8%. Material for sequencing was naive CD8+ T cells from blood, with Jurkat cell RNA spiked in. Subset defined: FACS-sorted CD8+CD4-CCR7+CD45RA+ naive T cells. The origin of the receptors is a human donor in good health. Some libraries in this study had Jurkat cell RNA spiked in.

This clonotype appeared a few times. This sequence joins TRBV19 and TRBJ2-1, with D unresolved. The CDR3 totals 11 residues. The V end was cut by 3 bases, the J end by 6 bases, with 3 bases between. CDR1 is LNHDA and CDR2 is SQIVND in the germline V gene (reference sequence). The CDR3 nucleotides read TGTGCCAGTAGTATGCCCAATGAGCAGTTCTTC. This translates into CASSMPNEQFF.

A note on this clonotype: One base away lies a much larger clone, so this may be a sequencing read error. This chain uses TRBV29-1 with TRBJ2-1; TRBD2 aligns across 12 bases. The CDR3 sequence is 14 residues long. CDR1 and CDR2 (germline): SQVTM, ANQGSEA. CDR3 nucleotide sequence: TGCAGCGTTGAGCCGGGACTAGCGGGTAATGAGCAGCTCTTC. Translating it yields CSVEPGLAGNEQLF.

This clonotype was counted at least ten times. The genes are TRBV28 and TRBJ2-2; 7 positions agree with TRBD1. The CDR3 has 16 residues. CDR1 is MDHEN, CDR2 SYDVKM, per germline. V was clipped by 5 bases and J by 1 base; unmatched bases: 7. CDR3 sequence (DNA): TGTGCCAGCAGTCTAGTGACAGGGTTGAACACCGGGGAGCTGTTTTTT. Translating it yields CASSLVTGLNTGELFF. Looking up the rest from reference TRBV28 and TRBJ2-2 gives the full variable domain: DVKVTQSSRYLVKRTGEKVFLECVQDMDHENMFWYRQDPGLGLRLIYFSYDVKMKEKGDIPEGYSVSREKKERFSLILESASTNQTSMYLCASSLVTGLNTGELFFGEGSRLTVL.

There are a few counts of this clonotype. This chain joins TRBV4-1 and TRBJ1-1; maybe TRBD1 (5 bases). This CDR3 spans 15 amino acids. Trimming shortened V by 4 bases and J by 2 bases, and 14 bases separated the two germline ends. CDR1 is MGHRA, CDR2 YSYEKL, per germline. For the CDR3, the DNA is TGCGCCAGCAGCCCGGTGGGGGGGGTAAACACTGAAGCTTTCTTT. This translates into CASSPVGGVNTEAFF.

The sample holds many counts of this clonotype. The chain has TRBV19 and TRBJ2-2, with D tentatively TRBD1 or TRBD2 (5 bases each). Trimming shortened V by 3 bases and J by 1 base, and 9 bases separated the two germline ends. Germline CDR1 reads LNHDA; CDR2 reads SQIVND (reference sequence). This CDR3 contains 15 residues. The CDR3 nucleotides are TGTGCCAGTAGTATGGGGACGCGGAACACCGGGGAGCTGTTTTTT. Translated, it gives CASSMGTRNTGELFF.

This clonotype was seen at least ten times. This chain connects TRBV7-6 to TRBJ2-3; 8 bases align to TRBD2. The CDR3 runs 15 residues. The V gene's germline CDR1 is SGHVS and CDR2 FNYEAQ. The J segment lost 0 bases and the V segment lost 5 bases, leaving 4 bases of the junction unmatched. Here the CDR3 reads CASSELAESTDTQYF. The CDR3 nucleotides read TGTGCCAGCAGCGAACTAGCGGAGAGCACAGATACGCAGTATTTT.

The table lists this clonotype with many counts. The chain links TRBV29-1 to TRBJ2-3; D is undetermined. Germline lookup yields CDR1 SQVTM and CDR2 ANQGSEA. Trimming shortened V by 6 bases and J by 0 bases, and 7 bases separated the two germline ends. CDR3 length: 12 residues. Here the CDR3 reads CSVLGSTDTQYF. The CDR3 region has the DNA TGCAGCGTCCTTGGTAGCACAGATACGCAGTATTTT.

V usage is TRBV7-9 and J usage is TRBJ2-1, with 9 bases identical to TRBD1. This CDR3 is 15 amino acids long. CDR1 is SEHNR, CDR2 FQNEAQ, per germline (reference sequence). The V gene end was trimmed by 5 bases and the J gene end by 8 bases; junction bases not matched to a gene: 10. CDR3 loop: CASSPRQGGFDEQFF. The CDR3 bases are TGTGCCAGCAGCCCCCGACAGGGGGGCTTCGATGAGCAGTTCTTC. The variable domain in full, with the rest retrieved from reference TRBV7-9 and TRBJ2-1, is DTGVSQNPRHKITKRGQNVTFRCDPISEHNRLYWYRQTLGQGPEFLTYFQNEAQLEKSRLLSDRFSAERPKGSFSTLEIQRTEQGDSAMYLCASSPRQGGFDEQFFGPGTRLTVL.

Many counts were recorded for this clonotype. The rearrangement joins TRBV9 to TRBJ1-1, with 9 bases identical to TRBD1. Germline lookup yields CDR1 SGDLS and CDR2 YYNGEE. This CDR3 region has 14 residues. V shed 3 bases and J 4 bases; nucleotides not matched to a gene: 4. The CDR3 DNA is TGTGCCAGCAGCGCCAGGGACAGGGCCACTGAAGCTTTCTTT. Encoded protein: CASSARDRATEAFF.

This clonotype appeared many times. This chain connects TRBV29-1 to TRBJ2-7; a possible D gene is TRBD1 (6 bases). CDR1 SQVTM and CDR2 ANQGSEA come from the germline V gene. The germline V and J ends were trimmed by 0 bases and 3 bases, with 15 bases remaining between them. This CDR3 comprises 15 residues. This CDR3 reads CSVEDPAGEGYEQYF. CDR3 DNA sequence: TGCAGCGTTGAAGATCCGGCAGGGGAAGGCTACGAGCAGTACTTC.

This chain uses TRBV28 with TRBJ2-5; no firm D call. CDR1 and CDR2 (germline): MDHEN, SYDVKM. V was pared by 3 bases and J by 2 bases, with 10 bases between. This CDR3 comprises 14 residues. CDR3 amino acids: CASSLEQAQETQYF. The CDR3 DNA sequence: TGTGCCAGCAGTTTGGAGCAGGCTCAAGAGACCCAGTACTTC.

With respect to this clonotype: A much larger clone differs by one base, so this may be a read error. The chain recombines TRBV19 with TRBJ2-1; D is perhaps TRBD1 or TRBD2 (6 bases each). CDR3 length: 16 residues. Trimming removed 5 bases at V and 6 bases at J, with 20 bases between. The V gene's germline CDR1 is LNHDA and CDR2 SQIVND (reference sequence). The CDR3 bases are TGTGCCAGTAGTGCCCCCGGGGGCATCGGCGGCAATGAGCAGTTCTTC. This encodes CASSAPGGIGGNEQFF.